The 17 T cell receptor beta chains in this list originate from one sample, sequenced in a study of shared clonotypes between healthy human individuals. Repertoires were generated with immunoSEQ multiplex PCR, while TCRdb's copy carries only in-frame clones and drops some. The table lists about 2.5 million clones, approximately 90% of them singletons. Sequencing was done on a sample of naive CD4+ T cells from PBMCs. Specified subset: CD45RA+ positively selected. The origin of the receptors is a man aged 18 to 35 in good health. Some clones in this sample may be carry-over from other donors' samples.

The rearrangement uses TRBV2 and TRBJ2-1, with D perhaps being TRBD1 or TRBD2 (5 bases each). The V gene lost 4 bases and the J gene lost 6 bases, with 16 bases spanning the gap. Germline lookup yields CDR1 SNHLY and CDR2 FYNNEI. This CDR3 is built from 15 residues. The CDR3 DNA follows: TGTGCCAGCAGTGTACGTGGGACGGGGCTCAATGAGCAGTTCTTC. Its protein product is CASSVRGTGLNEQFF.

The rearrangement uses TRBV7-8 and TRBJ2-2; D may be TRBD1 (6 bases). The CDR3 runs to 18 residues. Germline assignment: CDR1 SGHVS and CDR2 FQNEAQ. Trimming cost V 2 bases and J 5 bases, with 21 bases left between them. This CDR3 is CASSLKARRTVTTGELFF. CDR3 nucleotide sequence: TGTGCCAGCAGCTTAAAAGCGCGCCGGACAGTAACAACCGGGGAGCTGTTTTTT.

V is TRBV11-2 and J is TRBJ2-5; possibly TRBD1 or TRBD2 for D (7 bases each). CDR3 length equals 15 residues. Germline V gives CDR1 SGHAT, CDR2 FQNNGV. V lost 5 bases and J lost 6, with 19 bases in between. CDR3 sequence (DNA): TGTGCCAGCAGCCGTACAGGGGAGGGTAGGAAGACCCAGTACTTC. Translation: CASSRTGEGRKTQYF. Full variable domain (rest looked up from reference TRBV11-2 and TRBJ2-5): EAGVAQSPRYKIIEKRQSVAFWCNPISGHATLYWYQQILGQGPKLLIQFQNNGVVDDSQLPKDRFSAERLKGVDSTLKIQPAKLEDSAVYLCASSRTGEGRKTQYFGPGTRLLVL.

On this clone: At the DNA level, this CDR3 is encoded by other sequences in the same sample as well. This chain joins TRBV28 and TRBJ1-6, with D tentatively TRBD1 (6 bases). Deletions cut 8 bases from V and 7 bases from J, with 9 bases between. Germline CDR1 reads MDHEN; CDR2 reads SYDVKM. CDR3 length equals 12 residues. The chain's CDR3 is CASGQLNSPLHF. CDR3 DNA sequence: TGTGCCAGCGGACAGCTAAATTCACCCCTCCACTTT.

The chain joins TRBV5-4 to TRBJ2-3; D is unclear. Trimming shortened V by 0 bases and J by 4 bases, and 9 bases separated the two germline ends. Germline-derived CDR1 and CDR2 are SGHNT and YYREEE (reference sequence). CDR3 size: 14 residues. In DNA form, the CDR3 reads TGTGCCAGCAGCTTGGCCTCCGGCTCAGATACGCAGTATTTT. Encoded protein: CASSLASGSDTQYF.

This clone occurred a few times. The same CDR3 also results from other DNA sequences found in this sample. The chain uses TRBV5-1 and TRBJ1-1; D is perhaps TRBD1 (6 bases). The germline V gene has CDR1 SGHRS and CDR2 YFSETQ. This CDR3 contains 14 residues. V gave up 0 bases and J gave up 1 base, with 7 bases separating them. The CDR3 spells CASSLGGGNTEAFF. In nucleotides, the CDR3 is TGCGCCAGCAGCTTGGGAGGGGGGAACACTGAAGCTTTCTTT.

This chain joins TRBV30 and TRBJ2-7, with 12 bases identical to TRBD2. Germline V gene data show CDR1 as GTSNPN and CDR2 as SVGIG (reference sequence). The J segment lost 2 bases and the V segment lost 5 bases, leaving 4 bases of the junction unmatched. The CDR3 runs 14 residues. CDR3: CAWQLAGGTYEQYF. CDR3 DNA: TGTGCCTGGCAACTAGCGGGAGGCACCTACGAGCAGTACTTC.

The chain carries TRBV4-2 and TRBJ2-5, with D unclear. V lost 5 bases, J lost 4 bases, and 14 bases lay in between. CDR1 and CDR2 (germline): LGHNA, YNFKEQ. The CDR3 extends over 14 amino acids. CDR3 nucleotide sequence: TGTGCCAGCAGCGGGGTGGGTACGACAGAGACCCAGTACTTC. This translates into CASSGVGTTETQYF.

Only one count was recorded for this clone. The chain has TRBV28 and TRBJ1-5; D is unresolved. The CDR3 is made up of 16 amino acids. CDR1 is MDHEN and CDR2 is SYDVKM in the germline V gene. Trimming took off 5 bases at V and 1 base at J, with 15 bases between the two ends. The CDR3 region is CASSPMGSKSNQPQHF. The CDR3 DNA reads TGTGCCAGCAGTCCGATGGGCAGTAAGAGCAATCAGCCCCAGCATTTT.

The chain has TRBV7-3 and TRBJ2-1; TRBD2 aligns across 8 bases. The CDR3 extends over 19 amino acids. J gave up 0 bases and V 2 bases, and 12 bases lay outside the gene matches. Germline CDR1 is SGHTA and CDR2 is FQGTGA. The CDR3 sequence: CASSLAASGYPSSYNEQFF. CDR3 coding DNA: TGTGCCAGCAGCTTAGCGGCTAGCGGGTACCCCAGCTCCTACAATGAGCAGTTCTTC.

This chain joins TRBV27 and TRBJ2-1; D gene ambiguous. Per germline, CDR1 MNHEY and CDR2 SMNVEV (reference sequence). CDR3 size: 15 residues. Trimming stripped 6 bases from V and 0 bases from J, with 12 bases between. The CDR3 is CASSRKGSSYNEQFF. The CDR3 DNA is TGTGCCAGCAGCCGAAAGGGAAGCTCCTACAATGAGCAGTTCTTC.

Only one count was recorded for this clone. The chain combines TRBV9 with TRBJ2-3; D is undetermined. Looked up from germline, CDR1 is SGDLS and CDR2 is YYNGEE. Trimming took off 6 bases at V and 2 bases at J, with 10 bases between the two ends. CDR3 length: 13 amino acids. The CDR3 here is CASTPWPTDTQYF. DNA for the CDR3: TGTGCCAGCACCCCCTGGCCCACAGATACGCAGTATTTT.

The chain has TRBV28 and TRBJ1-6; D gene ambiguous. This CDR3 has 11 amino acids. Germline values: CDR1 MDHEN, CDR2 SYDVKM. Trimming removed 6 bases at V and 16 bases at J, with 13 bases between. The CDR3 DNA sequence: TGTGCCAGCAGCCCGGACCGCACACTCCACTTT. It translates to CASSPDRTLHF.

This chain joins TRBV7-9 and TRBJ1-5, with no clear D. CDR1 and CDR2 from the germline V gene are SEHNR and FQNEAQ (reference sequence). CDR3 length: 15 amino acids. With 6 bases removed from V and 2 bases from J, the gap between germline ends came to 14 bases. The CDR3 nucleotides are TGTGCCAGCAGTTTGGTGGGAAGTGGCAATCAGCCCCAGCATTTT. Translating gives CASSLVGSGNQPQHF.

The V and J genes are TRBV7-2 and TRBJ2-7, with D possibly matching TRBD1 (5 bases). The CDR3 is 14 residues long. Per the germline V gene, CDR1 is SGHTA and CDR2 is FQGNSA. V was pared by 1 base and J by 7 bases, with 14 bases between. For the CDR3, the DNA is TGTGCCAGCAGCTTAGGGGGCTTTCTGGTTGAGCAGTACTTC. Translated, it gives CASSLGGFLVEQYF.

This chain joins TRBV4-1 and TRBJ2-1; no reliable D call. Germline lookup yields CDR1 MGHRA and CDR2 YSYEKL. This CDR3 is 14 amino acids long. V lost 2 bases and J 5 bases, leaving 10 bases between the germline ends. The CDR3 reads CASSQNYQNNEQFF. The CDR3 nucleotides read TGCGCCAGCAGCCAAAACTACCAAAACAATGAGCAGTTCTTC.

About this clone: Additional DNA sequences in this sample encode the identical CDR3. CDR3 in DNA: TGTGCCAGCTCACCGCTGGCGGGAGCCGGGGAGCTGTTTTTT. Encoded protein: CASSPLAGAGELFF. The chain recombines TRBV18 with TRBJ2-2; 7 nucleotides align to TRBD2. CDR1 is KGHSH and CDR2 is LQKENI in the germline V gene. The V gene end was trimmed by 3 bases and the J gene end by 6 bases; junction bases not matched to a gene: 4. The CDR3 is made up of 14 amino acids. Full variable domain (remainder filled in from reference TRBV18 and TRBJ2-2): NAGVMQNPRHLVRRRGQEARLRCSPMKGHSHVYWYRQLPEEGLKFMVYLQKENIIDESGMPKERFSAEFPKEGPSILRIQQVVRGDSAAYFCASSPLAGAGELFFGEGSRLTVL.